The 32 T cell receptor beta chains reported below all come from one sample, sequenced in a study of response to subunit inactivated influenza vaccine. One entry per CDR3 protein, called by TCRdb with MiXCR from the RT-PCR reads. The data contain about 480,000 distinct CDR3 sequences, over 25% of them singletons. Specimen: CD4+ T cells sorted from PBMCs, collected roughly 5 days after vaccination. The receptor set was obtained from a man in his forties or fifties who received an inactivated influenza vaccine.

This clonotype has more than one count but fewer than ten. J is TRBJ1-1 and V is TRBV2, with 8 bases lining up with TRBD1. The germline CDR1 and CDR2 sequences are SNHLY and FYNNEI. The CDR3 has 15 amino acids. The V segment lost 5 bases and the J segment 6 bases; nucleotides outside the gene matches: 11. The CDR3, as DNA: TGTGCCAGCAGTAAGGACAGGGATGATGTCGCTGAAGCTTTCTTT. This gives the protein CASSKDRDDVAEAFF.

The chain couples TRBV7-9 to TRBJ1-1, with 7 bases aligning to TRBD1. V shed 4 bases, J shed 4 bases, and the junction held 12 bases outside the gene matches. Germline CDR1 and CDR2: SEHNR and FQNEAQ (reference sequence). The CDR3 is made up of 16 amino acids. CDR3 in amino acids: CASSSPYGGGFTEAFF. The CDR3 nucleotides are TGTGCCAGCAGCTCTCCCTACGGAGGGGGCTTCACTGAAGCTTTCTTT.

The chain recombines TRBV5-1 with TRBJ1-2; no reliable D call. V shed 7 bases and J shed 7 bases, with 11 bases lying between them. CDR3 length: 11 amino acids. Germline-derived CDR1 and CDR2 are SGHRS and YFSETQ. For the CDR3, the DNA is TGCGCCAGCGGGTTAGGAGGTGGCTACACCTTC. Its translation is CASGLGGGYTF.

V and J are TRBV7-9 and TRBJ2-7; 8 bases map to TRBD1. CDR3 size: 13 residues. V was clipped by 6 bases and J by 6 bases; unmatched bases: 7. Germline V gene lookup returns CDR1 SEHNR and CDR2 FQNEAQ (reference sequence). The CDR3 nucleotides read TGTGCCAGCAGACCCGGGACAGGTAGCGAGCAGTACTTC. Amino acid sequence: CASRPGTGSEQYF. Combining the CDR3 with reference TRBV7-9 and TRBJ2-7 gives the whole variable domain DTGVSQNPRHKITKRGQNVTFRCDPISEHNRLYWYRQTLGQGPEFLTYFQNEAQLEKSRLLSDRFSAERPKGSFSTLEIQRTEQGDSAMYLCASRPGTGSEQYFGPGTRLTVT.

This clonotype was seen at least ten times. V and J are TRBV12-3 or TRBV12-4 and TRBJ2-7; TRBD1 aligns across 10 bases. The ends lost 1 base at V and 1 base at J; junction bases unmatched: 4. This CDR3 is 16 amino acids long. The CDR3 loop is CASSLVRGQGSYEQYF. The CDR3 DNA follows: TGTGCCAGCAGTTTAGTTAGGGGACAGGGGTCCTACGAGCAGTACTTC.

The chain is built from TRBV29-1 and TRBJ1-1; TRBD1 might be the D (6 bases). CDR3 length: 14 amino acids. Trimming removed 6 bases from V and 4 bases from J, with 18 bases in between. Germline-derived CDR1 and CDR2 are SQVTM and ANQGSEA. In DNA form, the CDR3 reads TGCAGCGTCGGGGCTGGACAGAGGGGCACTGAAGCTTTCTTT. Its translation: CSVGAGQRGTEAFF.

CDR3 amino acids: CASSRDSGDTGELFF. CDR3 coding DNA: TGCGCCAGCAGCCGGGACTCAGGGGACACCGGGGAGCTGTTTTTT. The chain couples TRBV5-1 to TRBJ2-2; D possibly uses TRBD1 or TRBD2 (6 bases each). The CDR3 totals 15 residues. V was trimmed by 4 bases and J by 3 bases, leaving 13 bases between them. The germline gives CDR1 SGHRS, CDR2 YFSETQ.

The J gene is TRBJ2-7, the V gene TRBV21-1; the table's D call, TRBD1, has no DNA check behind it. TRBV21-1 is designated a pseudogene. This CDR3 contains 18 residues. This CDR3 is CASSIRTRKTILSYEQYF. In nucleotides, the CDR3 is TGTGCCAGCAGCATCAGGACACGGAAAACCATTCTTTCCTACGAGCAGTACTTC.

In this sample, this clonotype turned up once. This chain uses TRBV11-1 with TRBJ2-6, with D perhaps being TRBD1 or TRBD2 (6 bases each). V gave up 3 bases and J gave up 2 bases, with 17 bases separating them. CDR1 is SGHAT and CDR2 is FQDESV in the germline V gene (reference sequence). The CDR3 totals 18 residues. The CDR3 region is CASSFLQGRLPGANVLTF. CDR3 in DNA: TGTGCCAGCAGCTTTCTGCAGGGGAGGCTCCCTGGGGCCAACGTCCTGACTTTC. The whole variable domain, filled in from reference TRBV11-1 and TRBJ2-6, reads EAEVAQSPRYKITEKSQAVAFWCDPISGHATLYWYRQILGQGPELLVQFQDESVVDDSQLPKDRFSAERLKGVDSTLKIQPAELGDSAMYLCASSFLQGRLPGANVLTFGAGSRLTVL.

This chain links TRBV20-1 with TRBJ2-7, with 11 bases fitting TRBD1. The CDR3 is made up of 17 amino acids. V was clipped by 4 bases and J by 0 bases; unmatched bases: 11. CDR1 and CDR2 (germline): DFQATT, SNEGSKA (reference sequence). CDR3 DNA: TGCAGTGCTACTCTTCCGGACAGGGGGCTGTACTCCTACGAGCAGTACTTC. Its protein product is CSATLPDRGLYSYEQYF.

The chain is built from TRBV20-1 and TRBJ1-6, with TRBD1 matching 7 bases. The ends lost 6 bases at V and 4 bases at J; junction bases unmatched: 6. Germline CDR1 and CDR2: DFQATT and SNEGSKA (reference sequence). The CDR3 has 14 residues. CDR3 sequence reads: CSARTGQYNSPLHF. CDR3 bases: TGCAGTGCCCGAACGGGACAGTATAATTCACCCCTCCACTTT.

CDR3 in amino acids: CASSPRAPTDEQYF. The CDR3 region has the DNA TGTGCCAGCAGTCCCCGGGCCCCAACCGACGAGCAGTACTTC. This chain connects TRBV6-1 to TRBJ2-7; D call uncertain. V lost 5 bases, J lost 5 bases, and 16 bases lay in between. Germline V gives CDR1 MNHNS, CDR2 SASEGT. The CDR3 is 14 amino acids.

The chain employs TRBV19 and TRBJ2-3, with a possible D match to TRBD2 (5 bases). This CDR3 spans 14 amino acids. Looked up from germline, CDR1 is LNHDA and CDR2 is SQIVND (reference sequence). The V gene lost 0 bases and the J gene lost 6 bases, with 10 bases spanning the gap. The CDR3, as DNA: TGTGCCAGTAGTATAGAGACGCCGGGGGATACGCAGTATTTT. Its protein product is CASSIETPGDTQYF.

A few counts support this clonotype. This rearrangement joins TRBV5-1 to TRBJ2-3; tentatively, D is TRBD1 or TRBD2 (5 bases each). Germline lookup yields CDR1 SGHRS and CDR2 YFSETQ. Trimming cost V 4 bases and J 5 bases, with 11 bases left between them. CDR3 length equals 13 residues. The CDR3 bases are TGCGCCAGCAGCCCGGGGCCGAAAGATACGCAGTATTTT. It is translated as CASSPGPKDTQYF.

This clonotype is a singleton in its sample. This chain joins TRBV10-1 and TRBJ2-2; weak D call: TRBD1 (5 bases). Germline CDR1 is WNHNN and CDR2 is SYGVQD (reference sequence). The CDR3 length is 14 residues. V shed 3 bases and J shed 4 bases, with 9 bases lying between them. DNA of the CDR3: TGCGCCAGCAGTGATGCAGGGCCCACCGGGGAGCTGTTTTTT. This encodes CASSDAGPTGELFF.

This clonotype was observed a few times. The chain combines TRBV30 with TRBJ1-3; TRBD1 matches 7 bases. Germline V lookup: CDR1 GTSNPN, CDR2 SVGIG (reference sequence). This CDR3 comprises 14 residues. The V gene end was trimmed by 3 bases and the J gene end by 1 base; junction bases not matched to a gene: 3. DNA for the CDR3: TGTGCCTGGAGGAGGGACAGATCTGGAAACACCATATATTTT. This encodes CAWRRDRSGNTIYF.

The sample holds a few counts of this clonotype. The V and J genes are TRBV7-2 and TRBJ2-1; no firm D call. The CDR3 totals 15 residues. Germline V gene data show CDR1 as SGHTA and CDR2 as FQGNSA. Deletions cut 5 bases from V and 8 bases from J, with 19 bases between. CDR3 residues: CASSPARTLTHEQFF. The CDR3 region has the DNA TGTGCCAGCAGCCCGGCGAGGACCCTCACTCATGAGCAGTTCTTC. Together with reference TRBV7-2 and TRBJ2-1, the CDR3 gives the full variable domain: GAGVSQSPSNKVTEKGKDVELRCDPISGHTALYWYRQSLGQGLEFLIYFQGNSAPDKSGLPSDRFSAERTGGSVSTLTIQRTQQEDSAVYLCASSPARTLTHEQFFGPGTRLTVL.

The chain employs TRBV29-1 and TRBJ2-4; tentatively, D is TRBD1 or TRBD2 (7 bases each). The V end lost 7 bases, the J end lost 0 bases, and 22 bases lay between the germline ends. Germline CDR1 is SQVTM and CDR2 is ANQGSEA. This CDR3 is 17 amino acids long. In DNA form, the CDR3 reads TGCAGCGCCACAGGGGCTAGCGGCAACCAAGCCAAAAACATTCAGTACTTC. Protein product: CSATGASGNQAKNIQYF.

CDR3 protein: CASSVRAPVKSGYTF. CDR3 bases: TGTGCCAGCAGTGTCCGGGCCCCCGTTAAGAGTGGCTACACCTTC. The chain carries TRBV2 and TRBJ1-2; D remains ambiguous. This CDR3 contains 15 residues. Per the germline V gene, CDR1 is SNHLY and CDR2 is FYNNEI. Trimming cost V 4 bases and J 7 bases, with 19 bases left between them.

This clonotype has only a few counts. J is TRBJ1-1 and V is TRBV7-9, with D tentatively TRBD1 (6 bases). Looked up from germline, CDR1 is SEHNR and CDR2 is FQNEAQ (reference sequence). This CDR3 is built from 12 residues. V was clipped by 6 bases and J by 7 bases, with 12 bases between them. This CDR3 is CASRTGQLEAFF. For the CDR3, the DNA is TGTGCCAGCAGAACTGGACAGCTTGAAGCTTTCTTT.

This chain links TRBV4-2 with TRBJ1-1, with D unresolved. The length of the CDR3 is 15 residues. Germline CDR1 is LGHNA and CDR2 is YNFKEQ. V was cut by 0 bases and J by 3 bases, with 11 bases left in between. The CDR3 region has the DNA TGTGCCAGCAGCCAAGATTTCCCGGGAGACACTGAAGCTTTCTTT. This translates into CASSQDFPGDTEAFF.

Only a few counts were recorded for this clonotype. V usage is TRBV28 and J usage is TRBJ2-1; D may be TRBD1 or TRBD2 (5 bases each). The CDR3 contains 16 residues. V was shortened by 2 bases and J by 5 bases, with 16 bases between the two germline ends. Per the germline V gene, CDR1 is MDHEN and CDR2 is SYDVKM. Written as DNA, the CDR3 is TGTGCCAGCAGTTTAACGGGCCGGGACCGCGACAATGAGCAGTTCTTC. Protein sequence: CASSLTGRDRDNEQFF.

The chain carries TRBV7-6 and TRBJ1-1; TRBD1 might be the D (6 bases). V was shortened by 1 base and J by 4 bases, with 22 bases between the two germline ends. The CDR3 has 18 residues. Germline CDR1 is SGHVS and CDR2 is FNYEAQ. The CDR3 sequence is CASSLVSHKGGLGTEAFF. The CDR3 region has the DNA TGTGCCAGCAGCTTAGTGAGCCACAAGGGGGGGCTGGGCACTGAAGCTTTCTTT.

This clonotype occurred a few times. V and J are TRBV20-1 and TRBJ1-1, with 7 nucleotides matching TRBD1. Germline-derived CDR1 and CDR2 are DFQATT and SNEGSKA (reference sequence). This CDR3 region has 13 residues. The CDR3 sequence: CSAVKTGSTEAFF. For the CDR3, the DNA is TGCAGCGCCGTAAAGACAGGGTCCACTGAAGCTTTCTTT.

The J gene is TRBJ2-4, the V gene TRBV11-2; D tentatively fits TRBD1 or TRBD2 (5 bases each). V lost 3 bases, J lost 9 bases, and 9 bases lay in between. The germline gives CDR1 SGHAT, CDR2 FQNNGV. This CDR3 is built from 12 residues. The CDR3 here is CASSFRDRIQYF. The CDR3 DNA reads as TGTGCCAGCAGCTTTCGGGACCGCATTCAGTACTTC.

This clonotype has only a few counts. The chain carries TRBV4-2 and TRBJ2-7; TRBD2 might be the D (6 bases). The V and J ends lost 8 bases and 6 bases respectively, with 20 bases between them. The germline CDR1 and CDR2 sequences are LGHNA and YNFKEQ. This CDR3 has 14 amino acids. The CDR3 spells CASRPRGSSGEQYF. The DNA for the CDR3 is TGTGCCAGCCGCCCCCGGGGGTCGAGTGGCGAGCAGTACTTC.

This clonotype was observed a few times. The V call is TRBV3-1, the J call TRBJ1-6; TRBD1 matches 7 bases. V was pared by 3 bases and J by 9 bases, with 11 bases of the junction left unmatched. The CDR3 is 16 residues long. Germline V gives CDR1 LGHDT, CDR2 YNNKEL (reference sequence). The CDR3 sequence: CASSQGTAGVSSPLHF. CDR3 bases: TGTGCCAGCAGCCAGGGGACAGCCGGAGTTAGTTCACCCCTCCACTTT.

In this sample, this clonotype turned up a few times. The rearrangement joins TRBV28 to TRBJ2-7; D is unclear. The CDR3 is 13 residues long. Per germline, CDR1 MDHEN and CDR2 SYDVKM. V dropped 7 bases and J dropped 3 bases, with 13 bases sitting between them. The CDR3 bases are TGTGCCAGCATGGGTGTCATTCGCTACGAGCAGTACTTC. Amino acids: CASMGVIRYEQYF.

This clonotype appeared a few times. The chain employs TRBV12-3 or TRBV12-4 and TRBJ2-5; D unclear. This CDR3 has 15 amino acids. V lost 3 bases and J lost 5, with 16 bases in between. Here the CDR3 reads CASSLVEGNAETQYF. The DNA for the CDR3 is TGTGCCAGCAGTTTGGTAGAAGGAAACGCTGAGACCCAGTACTTC.

There are many counts of this clonotype. This sequence joins TRBV29-1 and TRBJ2-3; unclear D gene. The CDR3 has 15 residues. The ends were cut back, 1 base at V and 0 bases at J, with 11 bases in the middle. Germline V gives CDR1 SQVTM, CDR2 ANQGSEA. The CDR3 sequence is CSVEAPDRSTDTQYF. CDR3 DNA sequence: TGCAGCGTTGAAGCGCCCGATAGGAGCACAGATACGCAGTATTTT.

The chain joins TRBV9 to TRBJ2-6, with D possibly TRBD2 on 5 matching bases. Germline assignment: CDR1 SGDLS and CDR2 YYNGEE. V was trimmed by 4 bases and J by 4 bases, leaving 12 bases between them. The CDR3 contains 15 residues. CDR3 amino acids: CASSPRSVGANVLTF. The DNA for the CDR3 is TGTGCCAGCAGCCCCCGTAGCGTAGGGGCCAACGTCCTGACTTTC.

This clonotype turned up a few times. The chain couples TRBV20-1 to TRBJ2-2, with TRBD2 matching 7 bases. Germline-derived CDR1 and CDR2 are DFQATT and SNEGSKA (reference sequence). The length of the CDR3 is 14 residues. Trimming took 3 bases from V and 7 from J; bases not matched to a gene: 8. CDR3 loop: CSASRRERNGELFF. DNA for the CDR3: TGCAGTGCTAGTAGGCGGGAGCGAAACGGGGAGCTGTTTTTT.